This TCR beta chain was sequenced in a study of OX40 agonist ivuxolimab in advanced cancers. Concerning the study at large: The costimulatory receptor OX40 (CD134) was targeted by ivuxolimab, a fully human IgG2 agonistic monoclonal antibody. A male proportion of roughly 85% and a mean age of about 60 years, ranging from roughly 20 to 80, were recorded for the dose-escalation cohort. Patients were allowed to have had prior anti-PD-1, anti-PD-L1 or anti-CTLA-4 therapy, and 40% of the dose-escalation patients had previously received checkpoint inhibitors. Partial responses occurred in three dose-escalation patients, of whom one had hepatocellular carcinoma and two had cutaneous melanoma. The point of sequencing TCRbeta in the periphery was to test whether ivuxolimab changed TCR sequence diversity and drove clonal T-cell expansion. The monotherapy dose-escalation portion (N of about 49 patients) of the phase I ivuxolimab trial is reported in the paper. Intravenous ivuxolimab was administered to patients every 2 weeks at six dose levels: 0.01, 0.1, 0.3, 1.5, 3 and 10 mg/kg. Among the approximately 50 dose-escalation patients, around 19 had hepatocellular carcinoma, roughly 15 melanoma, 9 renal cell carcinoma and 9 head and neck cancer. Paper-wide results and their limitations: In the 0.1-3.0 mg/kg groups, partial responders were among the patients with the lowest normalized peripheral clonal expansion, particularly in CD8+ T cells. After ivuxolimab, more expanded clones were found on average in CD8+ T cells than in CD4+ T cells. At doses of 0.1 to 3.0 mg/kg, clonal expansion of both CD4+ and CD8+ blood T cells was observed from baseline to week 6. Low levels of normalized T-cell clonal expansion were also seen in some patients who did not respond. The antigen specificity of the clonally expanded peripheral T cells was not determined.

To sequence the TCRbeta CDR3 region, genomic DNA was isolated from the sorted cells. The immunoSEQ Assay was used to sequence the TCRbeta CDR3 regions. TCRdb stores this immuneACCESS table with in-frame sequences only. Part of the clones is absent; in the studies checked, under half of the shortfall reflects unresolved V genes, and no reason is known for the rest. This sample has some 60,000 clones in its table, and over 80% of those were observed once. The ten largest account for around 5% of the sample. From its cysteine to its phenylalanine, the CDR3 spans 14 amino acids. The sequence is cut down to CDR3 DNA, 42 bases in frame from base 1. The germline ends are 13 bases apart after V is trimmed by 4 bases and J by 2 bases. The germline V gene yields SGDLS for CDR1 and YYNGEE for CDR2. In regard to this clone: Its cognate antigen has yet to be identified. The record has no base qualities; no much larger clone is one base away.

Patients with autoimmune disease history or receiving systemic immunosuppression were excluded from the trial. In every dose cohort, peripheral blood was drawn for TCR sequencing at baseline, cycle 4 day 1, and cycle 7 day 1. The samples were taken from a phase I, first-in-human, multicenter, open-label dose-escalation trial of ivuxolimab. Adults with locally advanced or metastatic melanoma, renal cell, hepatocellular, or head and neck squamous cell carcinoma were enrolled in the trial. Before TCR sequencing, CD4+ T cells and CD8+ T cells from peripheral blood were sorted into separate populations.

The sequencing here drew on CD4+ or CD8+ T cells sorted from blood, taken in a trial of the OX40 agonist ivuxolimab. The rearrangement joined TRBV9 to TRBJ2-7; perhaps TRBD1 is the D gene, with 6 bases matching. The origin of this receptor is an adult with an advanced solid tumor such as melanoma, head and neck, liver or kidney cancer. The CDR3 amino acid sequence is: CASSPRQDAYEQYF. The nucleotide sequence reads as follows: TGTGCCAGCAGCCCACGACAGGACGCCTACGAGCAGTACTTC.